Reported below is one T cell receptor beta chain. Sequencing was performed with immunoSEQ multiplex PCR; in TCRdb, only in-frame clones are kept and a portion is missing. Found here are some 150,000 clones, 80% to 95% of them singletons; the top ten hold 3% to 4%. This sample was taken from a study of control samples from healthy donors and cancer patients. Germline V gene sequence: CDR1 MNHEY, CDR2 SVGAGI. This CDR3 is 13 amino acids long. Trimming cost V 2 bases and J 2 bases, with 5 bases left between them. The chain couples TRBV6-5 to TRBJ2-3; D remains ambiguous. The source material was blood. The clonotype originates from a man under 40 in good health. The CDR3 reads CASSYGITDTQYF. CDR3 coding DNA: TGTGCCAGCAGTTACGGGATCACAGATACGCAGTATTTT.